The clone carrying this T cell receptor (beta chain) is labeled as medium-sized. Its specificity is not known. Each TCR cDNA molecule bore a unique molecular identifier. TCRdb reprocessed the 5' RACE reads via MiXCR and lists one record per CDR3 protein. Of roughly 5,900 distinct CDR3 sequences listed, around 7.1% are singletons. The CDR3 extends over 14 amino acids. Trimming removed 4 bases at V and 0 bases at J, with 7 bases between. Germline loops: CDR1 MGHRA, CDR2 YSYEKL. The data derive from a study of spatial heterogeneity in lung cancer. Study as a whole: The count of detected beta-chain sequences consistently exceeded that of alpha-chain sequences.

Study-wide results and caveats: Tumoral mutation counts were tracked by counts of expanded intratumoral alpha and beta TCRs.

Sample time point: sample taken at primary tumor resection. The rearrangement uses TRBV4-1 and TRBJ1-3; D not certain. This receptor was taken from a male donor with early-stage non-small cell lung cancer. Here the sequenced sample was lung tumor tissue, taken at surgery. The CDR3 sequence: CASSPTYSGNTIYF. DNA of the CDR3: TGCGCCAGCAGCCCAACCTACTCTGGAAACACCATATATTTT.